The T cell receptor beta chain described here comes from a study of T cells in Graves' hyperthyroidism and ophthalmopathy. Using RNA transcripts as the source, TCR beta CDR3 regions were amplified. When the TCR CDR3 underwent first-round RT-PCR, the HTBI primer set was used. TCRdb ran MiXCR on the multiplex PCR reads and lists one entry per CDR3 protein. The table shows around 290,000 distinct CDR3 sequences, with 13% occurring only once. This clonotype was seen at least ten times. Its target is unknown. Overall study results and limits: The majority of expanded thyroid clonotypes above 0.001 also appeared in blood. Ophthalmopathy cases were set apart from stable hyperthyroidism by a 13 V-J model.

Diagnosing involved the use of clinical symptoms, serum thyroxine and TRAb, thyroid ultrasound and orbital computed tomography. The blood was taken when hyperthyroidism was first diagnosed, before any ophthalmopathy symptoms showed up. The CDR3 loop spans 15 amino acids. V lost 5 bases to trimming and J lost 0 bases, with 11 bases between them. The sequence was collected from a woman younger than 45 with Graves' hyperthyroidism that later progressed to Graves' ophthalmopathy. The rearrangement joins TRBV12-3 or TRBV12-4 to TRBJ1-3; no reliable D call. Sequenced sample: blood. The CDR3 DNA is TGTGCCAGCAGTCCACGACGGTACTCTGGAAACACCATATATTTT. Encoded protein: CASSPRRYSGNTIYF.